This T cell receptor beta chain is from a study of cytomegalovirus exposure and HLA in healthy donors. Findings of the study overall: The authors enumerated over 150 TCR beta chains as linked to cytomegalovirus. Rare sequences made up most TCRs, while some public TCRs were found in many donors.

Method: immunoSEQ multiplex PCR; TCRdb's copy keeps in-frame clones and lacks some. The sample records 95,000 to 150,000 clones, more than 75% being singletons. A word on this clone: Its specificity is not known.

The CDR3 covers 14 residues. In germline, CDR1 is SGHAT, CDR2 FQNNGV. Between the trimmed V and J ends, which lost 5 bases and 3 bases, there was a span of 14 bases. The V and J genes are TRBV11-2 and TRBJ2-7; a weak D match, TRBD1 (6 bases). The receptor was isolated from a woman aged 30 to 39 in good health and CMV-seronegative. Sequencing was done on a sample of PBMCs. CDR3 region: CASSQGGGSYEQYF. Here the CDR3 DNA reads TGTGCCAGCAGCCAAGGGGGTGGAAGCTACGAGCAGTACTTC.